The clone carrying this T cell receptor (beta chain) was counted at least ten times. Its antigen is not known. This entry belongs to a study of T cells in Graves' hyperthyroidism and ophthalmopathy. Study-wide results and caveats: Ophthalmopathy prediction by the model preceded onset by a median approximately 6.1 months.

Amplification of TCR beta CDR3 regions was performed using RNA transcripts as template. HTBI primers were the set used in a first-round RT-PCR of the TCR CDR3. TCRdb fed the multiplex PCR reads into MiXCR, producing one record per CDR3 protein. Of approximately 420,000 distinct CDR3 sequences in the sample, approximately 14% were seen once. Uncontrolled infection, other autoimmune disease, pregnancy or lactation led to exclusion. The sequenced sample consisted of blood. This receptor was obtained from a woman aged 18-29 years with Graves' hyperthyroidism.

The CDR3 bases are TGTGCCAGCAGTCCTCTAGCGGAACAAGAGACCCAGTACTTC. It translates to CASSPLAEQETQYF. V usage is TRBV28 and J usage is TRBJ2-5; 7 positions match TRBD2. CDR1 and CDR2 (germline): MDHEN, SYDVKM. The CDR3 totals 14 residues. Losses at the gene ends were 5 bases for V and 2 bases for J; bases not matched to a gene: 5.